This is a list of T cell receptor beta chains from one sample in a study of blood T cell repertoires in COVID-19. Only in-frame clones appear in the TCRdb table, and some are missing; sequencing was by immunoSEQ multiplex PCR. Found here are approximately 310,000 clones, 80% to 90% of them singletons; the top ten hold roughly 2.2%. The material sequenced was PBMCs or T cells enriched from blood (not recorded which). Receptors were obtained from a man aged 30 to 45 who had recovered from COVID-19. Each CDR3 is given with its conserved first and last residue.

TRBV11-2	TRBJ2-7	CASSSPGYEQYF
TRBV28	TRBJ1-3	CASSLGSVNSGNTIYF
TRBV9	TRBJ1-2	CASSAATYYGYTF
TRBV2	TRBJ2-3	CASSPDRAADTQYF
TRBV9	TRBJ2-3	CASSVALGDTQYF
TRBV3-1/TRBV3-2	TRBJ1-2	CASSGRDRSILRDGYTF
TRBV6-5	TRBJ1-2	CASSSVRDRGYGYTF
TRBV2	TRBJ1-5	CASSEAGTFSNQPQHF
TRBV6-5	TRBJ1-6	CASSYRTDTRNSPLHF
TRBV4-2	TRBJ1-1	CASSQGGTAAEAFF
TRBV7-6	TRBJ1-1	CASSRDRNTEAFF
TRBV18	TRBJ2-7	CASSPPGLAGGEQYF
TRBV5-4	TRBJ2-3	CASSLGTDEDTQYF
TRBV12-3/TRBV12-4	TRBJ1-6	CASSFPGSPLHF
TRBV10-3	TRBJ1-1	CAISEAGRGTEAFF
TRBV5-6	TRBJ1-3	CASSLSGQSSGNTIYF
TRBV7-3	TRBJ1-2	CASSLFQGGSYGYTF
TRBV6-4	TRBJ2-1	CASSDSRSGDYNEQFF
TRBV12-3/TRBV12-4	TRBJ1-3	CASSLDTGNTIYF
TRBV6-4	TRBJ1-5	CASSPGQSDF
TRBV6-5	TRBJ2-7	CASRGLTRTYEQYF
TRBV30	TRBJ1-2	CAWSVGVVTNGYTF
TRBV12-3/TRBV12-4	TRBJ1-1	CASSFRAFF
TRBV9	TRBJ1-6	CASTTGVFSSPLHF
TRBV9	TRBJ1-1	CASSVLVGAVMNTEAFF
TRBV11-3	TRBJ1-2	CASSLGQGWKDYGYTF
TRBV2	TRBJ2-1	CASSEAPRVANEQFF
TRBV7-7	TRBJ2-1	CASSFLSGGEQFF
TRBV6-4	TRBJ1-6	CASSETGTGNSPLHF
TRBV7-9	TRBJ2-3	CASSPTYGQGGEASTQYF
TRBV5-1	TRBJ2-3	CASSLDPGTSTDTQYF
TRBV10-3	TRBJ1-6	CAIRGTGNSPLHF
TRBV2	TRBJ1-2	CASSEETGRGGYTF
TRBV18	TRBJ1-1	CASSPIPEDNTEAFF
TRBV2	TRBJ1-2	CASSEVAENYGYTF
TRBV4-1	TRBJ1-1	CASSQVRTEAFF
TRBV5-1	TRBJ2-3	CATKEVAGPSADTQYF
TRBV9	TRBJ1-3	CASSVGSSGNTIYF
TRBV6-4	TRBJ2-7	CASSRETGSYEQYF